These T cell receptor beta chains were read from a single sample in a study of blood T cell repertoires in COVID-19. Only in-frame clones appear in the TCRdb table, and some are missing; sequencing was by immunoSEQ multiplex PCR. The sample comprises over 250,000 clones, about 85% of which are singletons, and about an eighth rests with the top ten. Sequencing was done on a sample of peripheral blood. The receptors come from a human donor in a cohort sampled during active COVID-19. CDR3s include the opening cysteine and the closing phenylalanine or tryptophan. Fields, in order: V gene, clone size, CDR3 length, D gene, J gene, CDR3 DNA, CDR3 protein. D genes are given only for firm matches. Only part of the rows carry a size: once, few, many, or a class if the clone is expanded.

TRBV19	.	15	.	TRBJ2-1	TGTGCCAGTAGTCCCTGGACTAAAGCAAGGGGTGAGCAGTTCTTC	CASSPWTKARGEQFF
TRBV24-1	.	14	.	TRBJ1-4	TGTGCCACTAGTAGAGAACAGGATAATGAAAAACTGTTTTTT	CATSREQDNEKLFF
TRBV11-3	.	15	TRBD1	TRBJ2-2	TGTGCCAGCAGCTTAGGGACAGGGCGGACCGGGGAGCTGTTTTTT	CASSLGTGRTGELFF
TRBV11-2	few	18	TRBD2	TRBJ2-1	TGTGCCAGCAGCCCCAGAGCCAGCGGGACTACGATTCTCAATGAGCAGTTCTTC	CASSPRASGTTILNEQFF
TRBV19	.	16	TRBD2	TRBJ2-1	TGTGCCAGTAAACCCCAGCTAGCGGGCCCCCCCAATGAGCAGTTCTTC	CASKPQLAGPPNEQFF
TRBV5-3	many	19	TRBD2	TRBJ2-7	TGTGCCAGAAGCTTCCACCTCCGACCCCTAGCGGGAGGAACCTACGAGCAGTACTTC	CARSFHLRPLAGGTYEQYF
TRBV18	.	14	TRBD2	TRBJ2-7	TGTGCCAGCTCAATGGGGCGGGAGAGGTACGAGCAGTACTTC	CASSMGRERYEQYF
TRBV15	.	16	TRBD2	TRBJ2-1	TGTGCCACCAGCAGAGGGTCTAGCGGCTACCCGAATGAGCAGTTCTTC	CATSRGSSGYPNEQFF
TRBV11-2	.	14	.	TRBJ2-7	TGTGCCAGCACCCCTTATAGAGCTAGTTACGAGCAGTACTTC	CASTPYRASYEQYF
TRBV7-2	.	16	TRBD2	TRBJ2-3	TGTGCCAGCAGTCCCAATAGCGGGATTTCCCGAGGTACGCAGTATTTT	CASSPNSGISRGTQYF
TRBV7-2	.	15	.	TRBJ2-7	TGTGCCAGCAGCTTAGGGGCTAGCCGATCCTACGAGCAGTACTTC	CASSLGASRSYEQYF
TRBV5-6	.	15	TRBD1	TRBJ1-5	TGTGCCAGCAGCTTAAGGACAGGTGTCAATCAGCCCCAGCATTTT	CASSLRTGVNQPQHF
TRBV30	.	14	.	TRBJ1-2	TGTGCCTGGAGTGGACAGGCCAAGCGGGAAGGCTACACCTTC	CAWSGQAKREGYTF
TRBV19	.	15	TRBD1	TRBJ1-2	TGTGCCAGTGAGGGGGGGACAGGAGCTAACTATGGCTACACCTTC	CASEGGTGANYGYTF
TRBV23-1	.	16	.	TRBJ2-5	TGCGCCAGCAGTCGGAAACAGGGGAGGTACCAAGAGACCCAGTACTTC	CASSRKQGRYQETQYF
TRBV19	.	13	.	TRBJ1-3	TGTGCCAGTACCAGGGTCTCTGGAAACACCATATATTTT	CASTRVSGNTIYF
TRBV2	.	14	TRBD1	TRBJ1-5	TGTGCCAGCTCCCTGGACAGGGGCAATCAGCCCCAGCATTTT	CASSLDRGNQPQHF